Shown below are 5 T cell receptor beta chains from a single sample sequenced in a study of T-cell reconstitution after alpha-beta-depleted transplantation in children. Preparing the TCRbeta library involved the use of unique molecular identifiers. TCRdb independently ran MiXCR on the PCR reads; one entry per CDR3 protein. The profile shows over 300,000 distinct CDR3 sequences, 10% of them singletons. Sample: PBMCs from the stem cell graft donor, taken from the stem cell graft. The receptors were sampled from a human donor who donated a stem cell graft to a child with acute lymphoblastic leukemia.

The CDR3 here is CSVWAGMADTQYF. The CDR3 DNA follows: TGCAGTGTCTGGGCGGGAATGGCAGATACGCAGTATTTT. This chain joins TRBV20-1 and TRBJ2-3; D possibly corresponds to TRBD2 (6 bases). V lost 7 bases and J 4 bases, leaving 15 bases between the germline ends. This CDR3 has 13 residues. Germline V CDR1 and CDR2: DFQATT, SNEGSKA (reference sequence).

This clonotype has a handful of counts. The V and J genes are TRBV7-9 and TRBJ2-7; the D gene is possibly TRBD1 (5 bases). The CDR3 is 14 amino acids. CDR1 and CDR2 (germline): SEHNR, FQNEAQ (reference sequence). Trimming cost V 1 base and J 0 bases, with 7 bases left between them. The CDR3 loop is CASSLGQFSYEQYF. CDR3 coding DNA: TGTGCCAGCAGCTTAGGACAGTTCTCCTACGAGCAGTACTTC. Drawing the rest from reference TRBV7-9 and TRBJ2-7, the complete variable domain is DTGVSQNPRHKITKRGQNVTFRCDPISEHNRLYWYRQTLGQGPEFLTYFQNEAQLEKSRLLSDRFSAERPKGSFSTLEIQRTEQGDSAMYLCASSLGQFSYEQYFGPGTRLTVT.

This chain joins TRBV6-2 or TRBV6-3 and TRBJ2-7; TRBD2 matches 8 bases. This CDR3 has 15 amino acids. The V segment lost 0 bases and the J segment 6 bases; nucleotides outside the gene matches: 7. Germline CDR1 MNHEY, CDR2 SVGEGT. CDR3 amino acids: CASSYSASGSSEQYF. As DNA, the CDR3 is TGTGCCAGCAGTTACTCCGCCAGCGGGAGTTCCGAGCAGTACTTC.

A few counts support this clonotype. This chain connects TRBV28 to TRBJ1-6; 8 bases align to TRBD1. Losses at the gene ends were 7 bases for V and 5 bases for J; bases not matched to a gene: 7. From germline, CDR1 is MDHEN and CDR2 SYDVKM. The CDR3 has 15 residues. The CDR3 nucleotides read TGTGCCAGCATTCCCTCGACAGGGGATAATTCACCCCTCCACTTT. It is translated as CASIPSTGDNSPLHF.

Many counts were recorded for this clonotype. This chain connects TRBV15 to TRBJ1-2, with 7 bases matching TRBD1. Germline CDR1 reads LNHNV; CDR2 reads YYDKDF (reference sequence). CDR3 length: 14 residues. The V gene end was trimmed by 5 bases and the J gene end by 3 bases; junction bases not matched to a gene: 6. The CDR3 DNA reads TGTGCCACCAGCGTGGGCAGGGGGGACTATGGCTACACCTTC. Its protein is CATSVGRGDYGYTF. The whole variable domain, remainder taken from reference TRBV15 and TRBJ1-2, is DAMVIQNPRYQVTQFGKPVTLSCSQTLNHNVMYWYQQKSSQAPKLLFHYYDKDFNNEADTPDNFQSRRPNTSFCFLDIRSPGLGDTAMYLCATSVGRGDYGYTFGSGTRLTVV.